These T cell receptor beta chains were read from a single sample in a study of identical twins. TCRdb passed the 5' RACE reads through MiXCR, listing each CDR3 protein once. This sample has 700,000 or so distinct CDR3 sequences, with approximately 21% found just once. The sample also formed part of further work on T cells expressing NK-cell markers.

Sequenced: PBMCs. Source of these receptors: a woman younger than 35 in good health. The CDR3 runs from the conserved cysteine through the conserved F or W. D genes are given only for firm matches. Clone size is shown for a subset of rows, as once, few, many or a class of expanded clone.

>TRBV6-5|TRBJ2-7|TRBD1|many
TGTGCCAGCAGTTTTCCAGGGGGCTACGAGCAGTACTTC
CASSFPGGYEQYF
>TRBV12-3/TRBV12-4|TRBJ2-5|TRBD1|few
TGTGCCATCAACAGGGGAGACCTGGGGGAGACCCAGTACTTC
CAINRGDLGETQYF
>TRBV7-8|TRBJ2-7|.|.
TGTGCCAGCAGCCCCCGGGACCTCCACGAGCAGTACTTC
CASSPRDLHEQYF
>TRBV20-1|TRBJ1-2|TRBD1|.
TGCAGTGCTAGCGACAGGGCGGGCTATGGCTACACCTTC
CSASDRAGYGYTF
>TRBV7-2|TRBJ1-4|.|.
TGTGCCAGCAGCCCCAGCCCCAATAATGAAAAACTGTTTTTT
CASSPSPNNEKLFF
>TRBV7-2|TRBJ2-3|.|few
TGTGCCAGCAGCTTATGGAACACAGATACGCAGTATTTT
CASSLWNTDTQYF
>TRBV5-1|TRBJ2-3|.|.
TGCGCCAGCAGCGCGGAGCCAGGGGATACGCAGTATTTT
CASSAEPGDTQYF
>TRBV9|TRBJ2-1|.|.
TGTGCCAGCAGCGTAGGGGCAGGAGCGGGTTTCAATGAGCAGTTCTTC
CASSVGAGAGFNEQFF
>TRBV5-5|TRBJ2-7|.|.
TGTGCCAGCAGCCTCCCGGGTCTGAGCTACGAGCAGTACTTC
CASSLPGLSYEQYF
>TRBV30|TRBJ1-5|.|.
TGTGCCTGGAGTGTTTCAGACAATCAGCCCCAGCATTTT
CAWSVSDNQPQHF
>TRBV6-5|TRBJ2-3|TRBD1|.
TGTGCCAGCAGTTCCCTGACAGGGGGCAGGGATACGCAGTATTTT
CASSSLTGGRDTQYF
>TRBV6-2/TRBV6-3|TRBJ2-5|.|.
TGTGCCAGCAGTTACTTGTCGGGGAAGTACCAAGAGACCCAGTACTTC
CASSYLSGKYQETQYF
>TRBV12-3/TRBV12-4|TRBJ1-6|TRBD1|.
TGTGCCAGCAGTTTGGGACAGGCAAATTCACCCCTCCACTTT
CASSLGQANSPLHF
>TRBV5-5|TRBJ2-2|.|.
TGTGCCATCAGCCCCGTGGACATCTGGGAGCTGTTTTTT
CAISPVDIWELFF
>TRBV28|TRBJ2-1|.|.
TGTGCCAGCAGTAACAGGGAAAACTCCTACAATGAGCAGTTCTTC
CASSNRENSYNEQFF
>TRBV2|TRBJ1-1|.|few
TGTGCCAGCAGCGGAGACAGCCCTGAAGCTTTCTTT
CASSGDSPEAFF
>TRBV10-3|TRBJ2-2|.|few
TGTGCCATCAGTGTAGAGGGCCGGAACACCGGGGAGCTGTTTTTT
CAISVEGRNTGELFF
>TRBV12-3/TRBV12-4|TRBJ1-1|TRBD1|few
TGTGCCAGCAGCCCAGGGGGCACCTCAACTGAAGCTTTCTTT
CASSPGGTSTEAFF
>TRBV25-1|TRBJ2-1|TRBD2|.
TGTGCCAGTGGGGGAATAGCGGGTAGCTCCTACAATGAGCAGTTCTTC
CASGGIAGSSYNEQFF
>TRBV20-1|TRBJ2-3|.|few
TGCAGTGCTAGAGGGACTGGGTGGGATACGCAGTATTTT
CSARGTGWDTQYF
>TRBV6-5|TRBJ2-1|.|.
TGTGCCAGCAGTTACGCGGGGGCAGCCTACAATGAGCAGTTCTTC
CASSYAGAAYNEQFF
>TRBV29-1|TRBJ2-3|.|.
TGCAGCGTCCCCCGCCGGGGCACAGATACGCAGTATTTT
CSVPRRGTDTQYF
>TRBV20-1|TRBJ2-5|.|many
TGCAGTGCTAGTAGGGCCGGGGGAGGAGAGACCCAGTACTTC
CSASRAGGGETQYF
>TRBV11-2|TRBJ2-3|.|.
TGTGCCAGCAGCCCCCGGACCCGACACCAAACTAGCACAGATACGCAGTATTTT
CASSPRTRHQTSTDTQYF
>TRBV12-3/TRBV12-4|TRBJ1-5|.|many
TGTGCCAGCAGTTTAGCCGTCAATCAGCCCCAGCATTTT
CASSLAVNQPQHF
>TRBV7-9|TRBJ2-3|.|.
TGTGCCAGCAGCCCGAGGATCTCAGCGCAGTATTTT
CASSPRISAQYF
>TRBV10-3|TRBJ2-1|TRBD2|.
TGTGCCATCAGTGAAGGCGGGAGCGATGAGCAGTTCTTC
CAISEGGSDEQFF
>TRBV9|TRBJ2-3|.|.
TGTGCCAGCAGCGCTACAATCCGGAGCGGCTCTAGCACAGATACGCAGTATTTT
CASSATIRSGSSTDTQYF
>TRBV6-5|TRBJ2-6|.|.
TGTGCCAGCAGTTACCTTCTAGGTCCCGGCGGGGCCAACGTCCTGACTTTC
CASSYLLGPGGANVLTF
>TRBV29-1|TRBJ1-6|TRBD1|few
TGCAGCGTTGGGACAGGCTATAATTCACCCCTCCACTTT
CSVGTGYNSPLHF
>TRBV12-3/TRBV12-4|TRBJ2-7|.|few
TGTGCCAGCAGCCGGGTCGCAGATCCCGAGCAGTACTTC
CASSRVADPEQYF
>TRBV20-1|TRBJ2-7|TRBD2|.
TGCAGTGCTAGTAGCGGGACCCCCTACGAGCAGTACTTC
CSASSGTPYEQYF
>TRBV6-2/TRBV6-3|TRBJ2-7|TRBD2|.
TGTGCCAGCAGCCCCCCCAGACTAGCGGGAAGTGGCGAGCAGTACTTC
CASSPPRLAGSGEQYF
>TRBV5-5|TRBJ2-1|TRBD2|few
TGTGCCAGCAGCTCAGCCCGGACTAGCGCTGACAATGAGCAGTTCTTC
CASSSARTSADNEQFF
>TRBV6-5|TRBJ2-7|.|.
TGTGCCAGCAGTTACTCGCTCCGTGGCGGGGAGCAGTACTTC
CASSYSLRGGEQYF
>TRBV7-6|TRBJ2-7|.|.
TGTGCCAGCAGCCCTGACAGAATCTACGAGCAGTACTTC
CASSPDRIYEQYF
>TRBV12-3/TRBV12-4|TRBJ2-3|.|.
TGTGCCAGCAGTGTCCCGGGTACGCAGTATTTT
CASSVPGTQYF
>TRBV5-1|TRBJ2-5|.|.
TGCGCCAGCACAAAGGACCAGATGGAGACCCAGTACTTC
CASTKDQMETQYF
>TRBV29-1|TRBJ2-1|.|.
TGCAGCGTTGAAGGCACTCCAGACACTTACAATGAGCAGTTCTTC
CSVEGTPDTYNEQFF
>TRBV2|TRBJ2-3|.|few
TGTGCCAGCAGACAAACCTCCGGGATTGATACGCAGTATTTT
CASRQTSGIDTQYF
>TRBV20-1|TRBJ2-7|TRBD2|few
TGCAGTGCCAAAAGCGGGAGTCTGTACGAGCAGTACTTC
CSAKSGSLYEQYF
>TRBV29-1|TRBJ1-1|.|few
TGCAGCGGCAATATGGGGAACACTGAAGCTTTCTTT
CSGNMGNTEAFF
>TRBV12-3/TRBV12-4|TRBJ2-5|.|many
TGTGCCAGCAGTTTAGGGGCGGCCCAGTACTTC
CASSLGAAQYF
>TRBV4-3|TRBJ2-1|TRBD2|.
TGCGCCAGCAGCCAAGACCCAGCGGGAGACTACAATGAGCAGTTCTTC
CASSQDPAGDYNEQFF
>TRBV18|TRBJ1-5|.|.
TGTGCCAGCGCTCGGTTCGAGAGCAATCAGCCCCAGCATTTT
CASARFESNQPQHF
>TRBV12-3/TRBV12-4|TRBJ1-4|TRBD1|.
TGTGCCAGCAGTAAGAGGACAGGGGGGGATAATGAAAAACTGTTTTTT
CASSKRTGGDNEKLFF
>TRBV5-6|TRBJ2-3|.|.
TGTGCCAGCAGCTTCGGGAGTGAGGATACGCAGTATTTT
CASSFGSEDTQYF
>TRBV6-1|TRBJ1-1|.|many
TGTGCCAGCACCACGGCCGAGGCGACCACTGAAGCTTTCTTT
CASTTAEATTEAFF
>TRBV3-1|TRBJ2-3|TRBD1|few
TGTGCCAGCAGCCAAGATCAATCAGGGGGAAGCACAGATACGCAGTATTTT
CASSQDQSGGSTDTQYF
>TRBV5-1|TRBJ1-4|.|.
TGCGCCAGCAGCTTGGGAAGGGGCGTAGGGAATGAAAAACTGTTTTTT
CASSLGRGVGNEKLFF